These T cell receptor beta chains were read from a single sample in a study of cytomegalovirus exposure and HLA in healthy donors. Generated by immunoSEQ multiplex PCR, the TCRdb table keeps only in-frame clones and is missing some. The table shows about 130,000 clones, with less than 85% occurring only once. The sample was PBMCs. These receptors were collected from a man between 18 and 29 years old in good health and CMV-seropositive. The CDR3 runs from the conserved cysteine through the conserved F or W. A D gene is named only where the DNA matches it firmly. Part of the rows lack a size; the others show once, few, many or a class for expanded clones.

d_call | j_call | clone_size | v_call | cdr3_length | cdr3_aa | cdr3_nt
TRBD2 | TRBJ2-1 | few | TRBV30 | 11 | CASGTSSEQFF | TGTGCCTCCGGGACTAGCTCTGAGCAGTTCTTC
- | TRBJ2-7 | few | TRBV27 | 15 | CASSSVRDILTRQYF | TGTGCCAGCAGTTCTGTCCGGGACATCCTTACGAGGCAGTACTTC
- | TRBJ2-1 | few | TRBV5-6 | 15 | CASSLAGPAGNEQFF | TGTGCCAGCAGCTTGGCAGGGCCGGCAGGAAATGAGCAGTTCTTC
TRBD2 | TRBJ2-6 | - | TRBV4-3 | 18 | CASSLGTSTSSGANVLTF | TGCGCCAGCAGCCTTGGGACTAGCACAAGCTCTGGGGCCAACGTCCTGACTTTC
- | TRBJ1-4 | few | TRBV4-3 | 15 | CASSQAGRENEKLFF | TGCGCCAGCAGCCAAGCTGGACGGGAAAATGAAAAACTGTTTTTT
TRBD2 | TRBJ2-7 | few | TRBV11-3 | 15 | CASSLTSGTSYEQYF | TGTGCCAGCAGCTTAACTAGCGGGACCTCCTACGAGCAGTACTTC
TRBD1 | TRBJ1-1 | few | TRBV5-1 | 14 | CASSSGQGNTEAFF | TGCGCCAGCAGCTCGGGACAGGGGAACACTGAAGCTTTCTTT
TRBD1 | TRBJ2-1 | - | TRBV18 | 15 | CASSPPGTGGNEQFF | TGTGCCAGCTCACCGCCAGGGACAGGGGGCAATGAGCAGTTCTTC
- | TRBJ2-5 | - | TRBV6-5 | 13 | CASSRGVRETQYF | TGTGCCAGCAGTCGAGGAGTTAGAGAGACCCAGTACTTC
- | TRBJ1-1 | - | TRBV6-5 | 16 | CASSSEGGRRYTEAFF | TGTGCCAGCAGTTCAGAGGGGGGGCGCAGATACACTGAAGCTTTCTTT
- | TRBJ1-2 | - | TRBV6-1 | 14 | CASSEQQGDYGYTF | TGTGCCAGCAGTGAACAACAGGGTGACTATGGCTACACCTTC
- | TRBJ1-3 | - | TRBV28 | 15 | CASSLGLHSGNTIYF | TGTGCCAGCAGTTTGGGCCTGCACTCTGGAAACACCATATATTTT
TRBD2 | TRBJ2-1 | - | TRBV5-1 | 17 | CASSPGTSGGANNEQFF | TGCGCCAGCAGCCCCGGGACTAGCGGGGGGGCAAACAATGAGCAGTTCTTC
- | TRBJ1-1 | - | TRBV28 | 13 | CASSLILNTKAFF | TGTGCCAGCAGTTTAATTCTGAACACTAAAGCTTTCTTT
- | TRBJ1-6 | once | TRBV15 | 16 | CATSRKPTKENSPLHF | TGTGCCACCAGCAGAAAGCCCACGAAAGAGAATTCACCCCTCCACTTT
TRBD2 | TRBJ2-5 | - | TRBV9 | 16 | CASSVGQREYQETQYF | TGTGCCAGCAGCGTAGGCCAGCGGGAGTACCAAGAGACCCAGTACTTC
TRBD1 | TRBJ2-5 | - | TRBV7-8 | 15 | CASSRGTGVSETQYF | TGTGCCAGCAGCCGAGGGACAGGGGTGTCGGAGACCCAGTACTTC
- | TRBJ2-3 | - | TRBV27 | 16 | CASSSNNRFLTDTQYF | TGTGCCAGCAGCTCTAATAACAGATTTCTCACAGATACGCAGTATTTT
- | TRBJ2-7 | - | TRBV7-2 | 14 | CASSLVAKNYEQYF | TGTGCCAGCAGCTTAGTTGCGAAGAACTACGAGCAGTACTTC
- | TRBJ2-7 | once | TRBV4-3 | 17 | CASSQWSAGTPSYEQYF | TGCGCCAGCAGCCAATGGTCGGCCGGGACACCCTCCTACGAGCAGTACTTC
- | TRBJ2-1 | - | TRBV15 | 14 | CATSRKTVGGEQFF | TGTGCCACCAGCAGAAAAACAGTGGGGGGTGAGCAGTTCTTC
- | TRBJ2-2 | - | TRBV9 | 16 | CASRRQGGPTAGELFF | TGTGCCAGCAGACGACAGGGAGGACCCACGGCCGGGGAGCTGTTTTTT